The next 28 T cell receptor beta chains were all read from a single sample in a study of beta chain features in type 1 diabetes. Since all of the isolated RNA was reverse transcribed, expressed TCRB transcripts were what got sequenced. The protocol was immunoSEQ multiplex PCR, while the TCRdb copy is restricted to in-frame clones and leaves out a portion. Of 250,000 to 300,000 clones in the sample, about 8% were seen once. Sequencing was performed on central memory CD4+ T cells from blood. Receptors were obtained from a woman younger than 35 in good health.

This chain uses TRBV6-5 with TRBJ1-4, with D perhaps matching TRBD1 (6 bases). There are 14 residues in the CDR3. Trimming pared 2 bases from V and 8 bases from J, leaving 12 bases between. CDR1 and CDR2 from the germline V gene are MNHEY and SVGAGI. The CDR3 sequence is CASSYLQGNEKLFF. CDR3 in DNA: TGTGCCAGCAGTTACCTACAGGGAAACGAAAAACTGTTTTTT.

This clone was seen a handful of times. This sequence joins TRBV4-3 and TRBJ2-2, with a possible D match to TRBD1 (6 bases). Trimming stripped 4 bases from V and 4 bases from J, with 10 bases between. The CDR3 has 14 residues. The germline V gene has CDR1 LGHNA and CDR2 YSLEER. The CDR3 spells CASSPGTITGELFF. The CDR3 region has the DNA TGCGCCAGCAGCCCTGGGACAATCACCGGGGAGCTGTTTTTT.

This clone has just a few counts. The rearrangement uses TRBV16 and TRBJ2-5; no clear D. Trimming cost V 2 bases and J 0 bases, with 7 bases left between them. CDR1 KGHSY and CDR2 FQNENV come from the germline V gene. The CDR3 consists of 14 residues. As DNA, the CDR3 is TGTGCCAGCAGCCAAAAGAGGTACCAAGAGACCCAGTACTTC. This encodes CASSQKRYQETQYF.

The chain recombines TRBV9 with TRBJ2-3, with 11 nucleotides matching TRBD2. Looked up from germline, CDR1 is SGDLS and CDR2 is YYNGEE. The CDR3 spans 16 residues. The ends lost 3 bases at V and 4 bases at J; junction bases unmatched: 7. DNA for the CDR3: TGTGCCAGCAGCGCGGACCTAGCGGGGGGTGCAGATACGCAGTATTTT. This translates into CASSADLAGGADTQYF.

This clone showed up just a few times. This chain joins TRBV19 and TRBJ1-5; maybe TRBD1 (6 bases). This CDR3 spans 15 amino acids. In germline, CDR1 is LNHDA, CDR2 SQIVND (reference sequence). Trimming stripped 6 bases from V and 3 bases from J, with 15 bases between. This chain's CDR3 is CASRGAGAYNQPQHF. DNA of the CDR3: TGTGCCAGTAGAGGGGCAGGGGCGTACAATCAGCCCCAGCATTTT.

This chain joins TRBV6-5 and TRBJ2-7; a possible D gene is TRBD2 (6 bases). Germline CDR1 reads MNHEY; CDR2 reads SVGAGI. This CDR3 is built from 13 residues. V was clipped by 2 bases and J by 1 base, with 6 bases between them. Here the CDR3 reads CASSYRESYEQYF. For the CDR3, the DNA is TGTGCCAGCAGTTACCGGGAGTCCTACGAGCAGTACTTC.

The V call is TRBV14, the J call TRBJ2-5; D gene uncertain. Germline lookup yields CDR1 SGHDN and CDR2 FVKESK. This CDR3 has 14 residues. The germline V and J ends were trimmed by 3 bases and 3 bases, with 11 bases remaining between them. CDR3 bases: TGTGCCAGCAGCCATCTGTCACAAGAAGAGACCCAGTACTTC. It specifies CASSHLSQEETQYF.

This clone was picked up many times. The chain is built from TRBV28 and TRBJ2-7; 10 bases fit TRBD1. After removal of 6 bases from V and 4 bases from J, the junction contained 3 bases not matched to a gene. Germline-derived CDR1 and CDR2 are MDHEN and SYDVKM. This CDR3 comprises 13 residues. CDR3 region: CASSPGQGYEQYF. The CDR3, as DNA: TGTGCCAGCAGCCCGGGACAGGGGTACGAGCAGTACTTC.

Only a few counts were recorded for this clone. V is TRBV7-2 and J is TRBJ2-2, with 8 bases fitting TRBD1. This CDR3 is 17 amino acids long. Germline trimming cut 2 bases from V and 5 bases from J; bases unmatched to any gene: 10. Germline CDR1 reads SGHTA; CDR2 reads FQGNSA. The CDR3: CASSLSAGTGKTGELFF. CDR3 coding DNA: TGTGCCAGCAGCTTATCCGCGGGGACAGGAAAAACCGGGGAGCTGTTTTTT. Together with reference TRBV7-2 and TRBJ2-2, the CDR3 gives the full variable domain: GAGVSQSPSNKVTEKGKDVELRCDPISGHTALYWYRQSLGQGLEFLIYFQGNSAPDKSGLPSDRFSAERTGGSVSTLTIQRTQQEDSAVYLCASSLSAGTGKTGELFFGEGSRLTVL.

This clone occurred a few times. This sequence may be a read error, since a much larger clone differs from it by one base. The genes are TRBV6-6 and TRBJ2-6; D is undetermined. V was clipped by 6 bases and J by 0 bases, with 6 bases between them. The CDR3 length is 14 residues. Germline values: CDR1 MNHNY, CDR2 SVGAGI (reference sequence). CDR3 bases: TGTGCCAGCAGCCGGAGCTCTGGGGCCAACGTCCTGACTTTC. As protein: CASSRSSGANVLTF.

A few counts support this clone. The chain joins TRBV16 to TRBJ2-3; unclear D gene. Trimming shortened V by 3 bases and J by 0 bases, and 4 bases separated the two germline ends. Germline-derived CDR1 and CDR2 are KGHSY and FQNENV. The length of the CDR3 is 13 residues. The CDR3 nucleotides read TGTGCCAGCAGCCAGTTGAGCACAGATACGCAGTATTTT. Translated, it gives CASSQLSTDTQYF.

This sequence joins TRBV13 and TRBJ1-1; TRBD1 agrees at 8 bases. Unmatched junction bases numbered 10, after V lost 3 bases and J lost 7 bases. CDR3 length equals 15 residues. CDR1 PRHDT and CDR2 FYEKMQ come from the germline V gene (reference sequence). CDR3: CASSFLGQGRREAFF. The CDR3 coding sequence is TGTGCCAGCAGCTTCCTTGGACAGGGACGCCGTGAAGCTTTCTTT.

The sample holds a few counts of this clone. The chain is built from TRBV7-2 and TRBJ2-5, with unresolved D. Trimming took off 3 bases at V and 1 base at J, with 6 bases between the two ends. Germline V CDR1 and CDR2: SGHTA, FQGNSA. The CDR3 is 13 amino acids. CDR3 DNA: TGTGCCAGCAGCTTCCAGATCCAAGAGACCCAGTACTTC. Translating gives CASSFQIQETQYF.

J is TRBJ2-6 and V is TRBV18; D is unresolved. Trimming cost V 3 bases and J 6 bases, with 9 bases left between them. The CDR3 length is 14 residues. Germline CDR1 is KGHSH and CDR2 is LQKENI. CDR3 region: CASSPERVANVLTF. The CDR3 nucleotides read TGTGCCAGCTCACCGGAGCGTGTGGCCAACGTCCTGACTTTC.

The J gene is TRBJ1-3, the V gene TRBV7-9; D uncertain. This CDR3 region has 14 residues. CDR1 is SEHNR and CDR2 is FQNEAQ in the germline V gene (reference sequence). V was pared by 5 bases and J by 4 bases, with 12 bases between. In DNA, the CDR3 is TGTGCCAGCAGCCCCGGCCCGTACGGAAACACCATATATTTT. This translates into CASSPGPYGNTIYF. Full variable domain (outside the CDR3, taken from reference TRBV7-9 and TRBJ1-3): DTGVSQNPRHKITKRGQNVTFRCDPISEHNRLYWYRQTLGQGPEFLTYFQNEAQLEKSRLLSDRFSAERPKGSFSTLEIQRTEQGDSAMYLCASSPGPYGNTIYFGEGSWLTVV.

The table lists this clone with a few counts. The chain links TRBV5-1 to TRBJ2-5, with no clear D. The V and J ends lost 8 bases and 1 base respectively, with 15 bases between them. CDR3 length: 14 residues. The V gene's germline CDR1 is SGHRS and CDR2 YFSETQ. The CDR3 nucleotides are TGCGCCAGTCACCACCCCCAATCCCAAGAGACCCAGTACTTC. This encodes CASHHPQSQETQYF.

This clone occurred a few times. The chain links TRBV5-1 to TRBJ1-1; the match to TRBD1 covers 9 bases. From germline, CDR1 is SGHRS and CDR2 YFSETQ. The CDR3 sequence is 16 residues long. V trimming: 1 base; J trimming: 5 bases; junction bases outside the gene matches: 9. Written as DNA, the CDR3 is TGCGCCAGCAGCTTGAATCCGGGACAGGGATCGACTGAAGCTTTCTTT. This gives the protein CASSLNPGQGSTEAFF.

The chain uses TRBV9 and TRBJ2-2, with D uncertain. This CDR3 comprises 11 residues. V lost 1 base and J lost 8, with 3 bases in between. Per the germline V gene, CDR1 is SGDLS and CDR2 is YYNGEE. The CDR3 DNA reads TGTGCCAGCAGCGTACAGGGGGAGCTGTTTTTT. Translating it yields CASSVQGELFF.

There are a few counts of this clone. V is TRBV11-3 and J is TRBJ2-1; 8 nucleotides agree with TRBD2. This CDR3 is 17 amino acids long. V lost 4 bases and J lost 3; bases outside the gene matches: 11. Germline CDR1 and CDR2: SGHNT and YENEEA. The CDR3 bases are TGTGCCAGCAGCTCCTGGACTAGCAGGGGTGGCTACAATGAGCAGTTCTTC. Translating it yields CASSSWTSRGGYNEQFF.

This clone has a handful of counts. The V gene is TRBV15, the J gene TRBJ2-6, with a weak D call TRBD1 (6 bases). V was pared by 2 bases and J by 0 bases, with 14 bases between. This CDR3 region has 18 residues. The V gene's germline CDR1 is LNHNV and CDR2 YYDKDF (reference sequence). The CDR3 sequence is CATSRSGTSSSGANVLTF. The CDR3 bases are TGTGCCACCAGCAGATCCGGGACATCTAGCTCTGGGGCCAACGTCCTGACTTTC. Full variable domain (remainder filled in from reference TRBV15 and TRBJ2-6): DAMVIQNPRYQVTQFGKPVTLSCSQTLNHNVMYWYQQKSSQAPKLLFHYYDKDFNNEADTPDNFQSRRPNTSFCFLDIRSPGLGDTAMYLCATSRSGTSSSGANVLTFGAGSRLTVL.

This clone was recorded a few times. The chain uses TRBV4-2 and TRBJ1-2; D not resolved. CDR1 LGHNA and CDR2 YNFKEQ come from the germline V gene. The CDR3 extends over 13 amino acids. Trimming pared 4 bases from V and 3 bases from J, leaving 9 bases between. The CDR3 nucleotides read TGTGCCAGCAGCCCCAGCGATTACTATGGCTACACCTTC. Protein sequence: CASSPSDYYGYTF.

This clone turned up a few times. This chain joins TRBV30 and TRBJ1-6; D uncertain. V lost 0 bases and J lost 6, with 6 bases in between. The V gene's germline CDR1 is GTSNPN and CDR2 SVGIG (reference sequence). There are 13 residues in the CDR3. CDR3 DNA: TGTGCCTGGAGTGTTCGGGGTAATTCACCCCTCCACTTT. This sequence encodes CAWSVRGNSPLHF.

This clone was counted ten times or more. CDR3 protein: CASSSEGQLISNEQFF. The CDR3 region has the DNA TGTGCCAGCAGTTCGGAAGGACAGCTGATAAGCAATGAGCAGTTCTTC. The chain has TRBV6-6 and TRBJ2-1; D is possibly TRBD1 (6 bases). The germline V and J ends were trimmed by 4 bases and 6 bases, with 19 bases remaining between them. CDR1 and CDR2 from the germline V gene are MNHNY and SVGAGI (reference sequence). This CDR3 is 16 amino acids long.

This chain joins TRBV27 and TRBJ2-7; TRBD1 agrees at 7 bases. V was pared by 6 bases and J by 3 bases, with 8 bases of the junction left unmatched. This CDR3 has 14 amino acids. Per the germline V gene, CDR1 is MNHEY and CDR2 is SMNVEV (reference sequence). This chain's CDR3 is CASRRPGQLYEQYV. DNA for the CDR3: TGTGCCAGCAGGAGACCGGGACAGCTCTACGAGCAGTACGTC.

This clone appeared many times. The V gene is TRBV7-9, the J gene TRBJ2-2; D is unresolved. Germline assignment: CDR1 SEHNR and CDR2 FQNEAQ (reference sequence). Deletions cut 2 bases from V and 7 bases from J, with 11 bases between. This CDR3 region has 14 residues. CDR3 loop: CASSLSWFGGELFF. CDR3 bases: TGTGCCAGCAGCTTAAGCTGGTTCGGCGGGGAGCTGTTTTTT.

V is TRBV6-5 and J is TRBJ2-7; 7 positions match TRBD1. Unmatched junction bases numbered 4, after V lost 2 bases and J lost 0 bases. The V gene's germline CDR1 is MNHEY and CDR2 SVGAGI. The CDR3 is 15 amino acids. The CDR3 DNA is TGTGCCAGCAGTTACCGGGACAGTCCCTCCTACGAGCAGTACTTC. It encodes CASSYRDSPSYEQYF.

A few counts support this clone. CDR3 sequence: CASSLLGGGPPQDTF. The CDR3, as DNA: TGTGCCAGCAGCTTATTGGGTGGAGGGCCTCCCCAGGACACCTTC. This rearrangement joins TRBV11-2 to TRBJ1-2, with D unclear. The germline gives CDR1 SGHAT, CDR2 FQNNGV. V lost 2 bases, J lost 12 bases, and 22 bases lay in between. The CDR3 consists of 15 residues. Full variable domain (missing parts from reference TRBV11-2 and TRBJ1-2): EAGVAQSPRYKIIEKRQSVAFWCNPISGHATLYWYQQILGQGPKLLIQFQNNGVVDDSQLPKDRFSAERLKGVDSTLKIQPAKLEDSAVYLCASSLLGGGPPQDTFGSGTRLTVV.

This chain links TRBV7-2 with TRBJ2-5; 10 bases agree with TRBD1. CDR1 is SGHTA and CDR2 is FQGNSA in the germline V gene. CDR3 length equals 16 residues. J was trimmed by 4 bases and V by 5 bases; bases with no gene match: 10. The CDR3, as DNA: TGTGCCAGCAGCGACAACCGGGACAGGGGACGAGAGACCCAGTACTTC. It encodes CASSDNRDRGRETQYF.